One and the same sample provided the 4 T cell receptor beta chains below, sequenced in a study of PD-L1 blockade in urothelial cancer. Sequencing used immunoSEQ multiplex PCR; TCRdb keeps in-frame clones, though not all of them. The sample shows approximately 110,000 clones, less than 95% of them seen only once. As for time point: peripheral blood 6 weeks after treatment start. The sample in question was PBMCs, obtained around atezolizumab (anti-PD-L1) treatment. These receptor sequences come from a man between 60 and 75 years old with urothelial cancer.

The V gene is TRBV28, the J gene TRBJ2-2, with 10 positions matching TRBD1. This CDR3 spans 15 amino acids. V trimming: 8 bases; J trimming: 7 bases; junction bases outside the gene matches: 10. The germline V gene has CDR1 MDHEN and CDR2 SYDVKM. The CDR3 is CASLDRGRLDGELFF. DNA for the CDR3: TGTGCCAGCCTAGACAGGGGGCGCCTGGACGGGGAGCTGTTTTTT.

The V gene is TRBV28, the J gene TRBJ2-7; 13 nucleotides agree with TRBD2. This CDR3 comprises 17 residues. V lost 3 bases and J lost 5; bases outside the gene matches: 10. Germline CDR1 is MDHEN and CDR2 is SYDVKM. CDR3: CASSFGRWGTSGNEQYF. DNA of the CDR3: TGTGCCAGCAGTTTCGGTAGGTGGGGGACTAGCGGGAACGAGCAGTACTTC.

CDR3 sequence: CASSSRTEGSTEAFF. As DNA, the CDR3 is TGTGCCAGCAGCTCGAGGACAGAGGGTAGCACTGAAGCTTTCTTT. The chain recombines TRBV7-9 with TRBJ1-1, with D possibly TRBD1 on 6 matching bases. CDR3 length: 15 amino acids. V shed 4 bases and J shed 4 bases, with 16 bases lying between them. The germline V gene has CDR1 SEHNR and CDR2 FQNEAQ (reference sequence).

The chain has TRBV6-7 and TRBJ2-7; no reliable D call. TRBV6-7 is treated as an ORF (open reading frame) with a function not yet certain. The CDR3 spans 13 residues. V dropped 6 bases and J dropped 2 bases, with 11 bases sitting between them. CDR3 region: CASRFDMPYEQYF. CDR3 nucleotides: TGTGCCAGCAGGTTCGACATGCCCTACGAGCAGTACTTC.